This TCR beta chain is from a study of technical replicates of blood from a few donors. The V and J ends lost 4 bases and 5 bases respectively, with 17 bases between them. Germline V gene lookup returns CDR1 MDHEN and CDR2 SYDVKM. This CDR3 is built from 15 residues. Measured with immunoSEQ multiplex PCR; TCRdb has only the in-frame clones, and not every one. The data show fewer than 60,000 clones, roughly 96% seen once. The chain carries TRBV28 and TRBJ1-2; D is perhaps TRBD1 (6 bases). The sample taken for sequencing was PBMCs. This receptor was identified in a human donor in good health. Some clones in this sample may be carry-over from other donors' samples. CDR3 bases: TGTGCCAGCAGTTCCTCCTGGACAGTTGGGTATGGCTACACCTTC. Translation: CASSSSWTVGYGYTF.